Listed here are 22 T cell receptor beta chains from one sample, sequenced in a study of CD8+CD57+ T cells in acquired aplastic anemia. The study profiled TCR beta VDJ and CDR3 using genomic DNA as template. TCRdb processed the reads anew with MiXCR; each CDR3 protein has one entry. Here the sample spans roughly 130,000 distinct CDR3 sequences, about half being singletons. Sequencing input: sorted CD4+, CD8+, or CD8+CD57+ T cells (not recorded which) from PBMCs. The receptor set was obtained from a human donor in good health, serving as a control.

The J gene is TRBJ1-5, the V gene TRBV15; no clear D. CDR1 and CDR2 from the germline V gene are LNHNV and YYDKDF (reference sequence). V was trimmed by 4 bases and J by 1 base, leaving 14 bases between them. The CDR3 covers 16 residues. The CDR3 reads CATSIRRGESNQPQHF. The DNA for the CDR3 is TGTGCCACCAGCATTCGGCGGGGTGAGAGCAATCAGCCCCAGCATTTT.

This clonotype occurred many times. The genes are TRBV7-9 and TRBJ2-7, with no clear D. The CDR3 sequence is 15 residues long. CDR1 and CDR2 from the germline V gene are SEHNR and FQNEAQ (reference sequence). Trimming shortened V by 5 bases and J by 0 bases, and 14 bases separated the two germline ends. The CDR3 DNA reads TGTGCCAGCAGCCTTCCGGCGGTGAGCTCCTACGAGCAGTACTTC. Residues: CASSLPAVSSYEQYF.

This clonotype was observed at least ten times. The V and J genes are TRBV19 and TRBJ2-4, with TRBD1 identical over 9 bases. CDR1 and CDR2 (germline): LNHDA, SQIVND (reference sequence). CDR3 size: 13 residues. V was pared by 6 bases and J by 9 bases, with 6 bases of the junction left unmatched. DNA for the CDR3: TGTGCCAGTAGGGACAGGGGAACGGGCATTCAGTACTTC. This encodes CASRDRGTGIQYF.

This clonotype was observed at least ten times. V usage is TRBV5-1 and J usage is TRBJ2-7; no definite D call. Germline loops: CDR1 SGHRS, CDR2 YFSETQ. The CDR3 extends over 15 amino acids. The germline V and J ends were trimmed by 4 bases and 0 bases, with 14 bases remaining between them. The CDR3, as DNA: TGCGCCAGCAGCGACGAAGGACGGAACTCCTACGAGCAGTACTTC. Protein: CASSDEGRNSYEQYF.

The chain is built from TRBV19 and TRBJ1-3; D gene unclear. The germline V gene encodes CDR1 LNHDA and CDR2 SQIVND (reference sequence). V was trimmed by 5 bases and J by 7 bases, leaving 12 bases between them. This CDR3 has 13 residues. The CDR3 sequence is CASSSSGSNTIYF. CDR3 in DNA: TGTGCCAGTAGTTCCTCTGGGTCTAACACCATATATTTT.

This clonotype was recorded at least ten times. The rearrangement joins TRBV9 to TRBJ1-1; unclear D gene. The CDR3 runs to 14 residues. The V gene lost 0 bases and the J gene lost 1 base, with 7 bases spanning the gap. Germline-derived CDR1 and CDR2 are SGDLS and YYNGEE. CDR3 loop: CASSVAIENTEAFF. DNA for the CDR3: TGTGCCAGCAGCGTAGCTATAGAGAACACTGAAGCTTTCTTT. The complete variable domain, with remaining parts taken from reference TRBV9 and TRBJ1-1, reads DSGVTQTPKHLITATGQRVTLRCSPRSGDLSVYWYQQSLDQGLQFLIQYYNGEERAKGNILERFSAQQFPDLHSELNLSSLELGDSALYFCASSVAIENTEAFFGQGTRLTVV.

This clonotype was detected many times. The chain uses TRBV7-2 and TRBJ1-2, with D hard to call. V gave up 7 bases and J gave up 4 bases, with 19 bases separating them. Germline CDR1 reads SGHTA; CDR2 reads FQGNSA. The CDR3 spans 15 residues. The CDR3 reads CASTRTPGVGYGYTF. The DNA of the CDR3 is TGTGCCAGCACCCGGACGCCGGGCGTTGGCTATGGCTACACCTTC.

This clonotype was found many times. V usage is TRBV3-1 and J usage is TRBJ1-1; D unresolved. This CDR3 region has 14 residues. Per germline, CDR1 LGHDT and CDR2 YNNKEL (reference sequence). V lost 2 bases and J 0 bases, leaving 7 bases between the germline ends. The CDR3 DNA follows: TGTGCCAGCAGCCAATACGGGTTGAACACTGAAGCTTTCTTT. Its protein product is CASSQYGLNTEAFF.

The gene calls are TRBV19 and TRBJ1-1; tentative D call: TRBD1 (6 bases). V lost 5 bases and J lost 0, with 13 bases in between. The CDR3 is 15 amino acids. CDR1 is LNHDA and CDR2 is SQIVND in the germline V gene (reference sequence). CDR3 nucleotides: TGTGCCAGTAGTCTCAGGGGTGCCATGAACACTGAAGCTTTCTTT. Its translation: CASSLRGAMNTEAFF.

This clonotype came up a few times. This chain connects TRBV7-6 to TRBJ1-1, with a tentative D call TRBD1 (5 bases). This CDR3 is built from 16 residues. V lost 5 bases and J lost 1, with 17 bases in between. Germline values: CDR1 SGHVS, CDR2 FNYEAQ. The CDR3 sequence is CASSTWDGQSNTEAFF. The DNA for the CDR3 is TGTGCCAGCAGCACCTGGGACGGACAATCGAACACTGAAGCTTTCTTT. Full variable domain (missing parts from reference TRBV7-6 and TRBJ1-1): GAGVSQSPRYKVTKRGQDVALRCDPISGHVSLYWYRQALGQGPEFLTYFNYEAQQDKSGLPNDRFSAERPEGSISTLTIQRTEQRDSAMYRCASSTWDGQSNTEAFFGQGTRLTVV.

As concerns this clonotype: A single base separates this from a much larger clone, so it may be a read error. Since the CDR3 does not end with the conserved phenylalanine or tryptophan, this likely comes from a read error. The V gene is TRBV5-8, the J gene TRBJ2-2; D uncertain. V was clipped by 2 bases and J by 3 bases, with 8 bases between them. This CDR3 is 14 amino acids long. The germline V gene has CDR1 SGHTS and CDR2 YDEGEE. The chain's CDR3 is CASSFGSYTGELFL. The CDR3, as DNA: TGTGCCAGCAGCTTTGGGTCTTACACCGGGGAGCTGTTTCTT.

The chain is built from TRBV2 and TRBJ1-1; 9 positions agree with TRBD1. V was clipped by 8 bases and J by 1 base; unmatched bases: 2. Germline V lookup: CDR1 SNHLY, CDR2 FYNNEI. This CDR3 region has 13 residues. The CDR3 DNA reads TGTGCCAGCGGACAGGGGAAGAACACTGAAGCTTTCTTT. This translates into CASGQGKNTEAFF.

V gene TRBV29-1 combines with J gene TRBJ1-1, with 7 bases matching TRBD1. The V gene's germline CDR1 is SQVTM and CDR2 ANQGSEA. V was clipped by 0 bases and J by 10 bases; unmatched bases: 8. This CDR3 spans 13 amino acids. CDR3: CSVEEYRNRGAFF. The CDR3 DNA reads TGCAGCGTTGAAGAGTACAGGAACAGGGGAGCTTTCTTT.

The V call is TRBV29-1, the J call TRBJ2-1; D is ambiguous. V was cut by 6 bases and J by 7 bases, with 7 bases left in between. The CDR3 is made up of 10 amino acids. Germline loops: CDR1 SQVTM, CDR2 ANQGSEA. The CDR3 bases are TGCAGCGTCTTTTCTAATGAGCAGTTCTTC. Translation: CSVFSNEQFF.

The gene calls are TRBV10-3 and TRBJ2-1; TRBD1 or TRBD2 may be the D gene (6 bases each). The length of the CDR3 is 11 residues. CDR1 is ENHRY, CDR2 SYGVKD, per germline. V gave up 7 bases and J gave up 8 bases, with 9 bases separating them. The CDR3 protein is CAIMRGDEQFF. The CDR3 nucleotides read TGTGCCATCATGAGGGGGGATGAGCAGTTCTTC.

This clonotype was seen at least ten times. The chain combines TRBV2 with TRBJ2-3; maybe TRBD2 (6 bases). This CDR3 is built from 16 residues. Trimming stripped 2 bases from V and 0 bases from J, with 12 bases between. The germline V gene encodes CDR1 SNHLY and CDR2 FYNNEI. The CDR3 is CASSEKLATSTDTQYF. For the CDR3, the DNA is TGTGCCAGCAGTGAAAAGCTAGCGACTAGCACAGATACGCAGTATTTT.

The chain employs TRBV2 and TRBJ1-5, with D hard to call. CDR1 and CDR2 (germline): SNHLY, FYNNEI. The V end lost 7 bases, the J end lost 7 bases, and 11 bases lay between the germline ends. This CDR3 is 12 amino acids long. The CDR3 spells CASNRDKQPQHF. The CDR3 DNA reads as TGTGCCAGCAATCGCGACAAACAGCCCCAGCATTTT.

This chain joins TRBV2 and TRBJ1-6; the D gene is possibly TRBD1 (6 bases). Trimming removed 7 bases at V and 8 bases at J, with 15 bases between. The CDR3 totals 14 residues. Germline loops: CDR1 SNHLY, CDR2 FYNNEI. The CDR3 DNA follows: TGTGCCAGCACTCCGGGACAAACAGATTCACCCCTCCACTTT. It translates to CASTPGQTDSPLHF.

J is TRBJ2-3 and V is TRBV2; D not certain. The CDR3 runs 15 residues. V was cut by 4 bases and J by 2 bases, with 13 bases left in between. Per germline, CDR1 SNHLY and CDR2 FYNNEI. The CDR3 nucleotides are TGTGCCAGCAGTGGGTCTTGGGCGGTCACAGATACGCAGTATTTT. Residues: CASSGSWAVTDTQYF.

This clonotype appeared many times. This may come from a read error, since a much larger clone is one base off. The chain employs TRBV10-3 and TRBJ2-5; either TRBD1 or TRBD2 may supply D (6 bases each). CDR3 length equals 15 residues. Per germline, CDR1 ENHRY and CDR2 SYGVKD. The ends were cut back, 2 bases at V and 5 bases at J, with 15 bases in the middle. The CDR3 nucleotides read TGTGCCATCAGTGAGAGGAGGGGGGCCGGTGAGACCCAGTACTTC. This encodes CAISERRGAGETQYF.

The genes are TRBV7-2 and TRBJ2-5; perhaps TRBD1 as D (5 bases). The CDR3 runs 13 residues. The V end was cut by 6 bases, the J end by 7 bases, with 15 bases between. CDR1 and CDR2 from the germline V gene are SGHTA and FQGNSA. CDR3: CASRTDTAVTQYF. In nucleotides, the CDR3 is TGTGCCAGCAGAACGGACACGGCGGTGACCCAGTACTTC.

V and J are TRBV6-1 and TRBJ2-7; D is perhaps TRBD1 or TRBD2 (6 bases each). Trimming left V 6 bases short and J 5 bases short, with 17 bases between. CDR3 size: 14 residues. Germline V lookup: CDR1 MNHNS, CDR2 SASEGT. The CDR3 nucleotides read TGTGCCAGCAGGATACAGGGACTGGGGGACGAGCAGTACTTC. Translated: CASRIQGLGDEQYF.